The 15 T cell receptor beta chains given below trace back to one sample, sequenced in a study of shared clonotypes between healthy human individuals. The assay was immunoSEQ multiplex PCR, and TCRdb's table has in-frame clones only and misses some. The sample contains roughly 2.5 million clones, about 92% of which appear only once. Sequencing was performed on naive CD4+ T cells sorted from blood. Specified subset: CD45RA+ positively selected. The receptors were sampled from a man aged 18-30 years in good health.

V and J are TRBV7-2 and TRBJ2-7; D uncertain. This CDR3 contains 13 residues. Germline CDR1 SGHTA, CDR2 FQGNSA. V lost 8 bases to trimming and J lost 0 bases, with 11 bases between them. CDR3 in amino acids: CASGPRVSYEQYF. CDR3 DNA sequence: TGTGCCAGCGGACCTAGGGTCTCCTACGAGCAGTACTTC. Combining the CDR3 with reference TRBV7-2 and TRBJ2-7 gives the whole variable domain GAGVSQSPSNKVTEKGKDVELRCDPISGHTALYWYRQSLGQGLEFLIYFQGNSAPDKSGLPSDRFSAERTGGSVSTLTIQRTQQEDSAVYLCASGPRVSYEQYFGPGTRLTVT.

The chain recombines TRBV7-2 with TRBJ2-2; no reliable D call. The CDR3 runs 12 residues. Trimming shortened V by 0 bases and J by 7 bases, and 3 bases separated the two germline ends. The V gene's germline CDR1 is SGHTA and CDR2 FQGNSA. The CDR3 DNA reads as TGTGCCAGCAGCTTAGCGGACGGGGAGCTGTTTTTT. Translated: CASSLADGELFF.

This clone has just one count. Other DNA sequences of this sample code for an identical CDR3. The chain is built from TRBV2 and TRBJ2-7, with a tentative D call TRBD2 (5 bases). V shed 8 bases and J shed 0 bases, with 14 bases lying between them. The length of the CDR3 is 14 residues. CDR1 and CDR2 from the germline V gene are SNHLY and FYNNEI. Here the CDR3 DNA reads TGTGCCAGCTCCGGCGGGTTTAGCTCCTACGAGCAGTACTTC. This encodes CASSGGFSSYEQYF.

The J gene is TRBJ2-7, the V gene TRBV6-6, with D possibly matching TRBD2 (6 bases). V gave up 4 bases and J gave up 6 bases, with 13 bases separating them. This CDR3 is 13 amino acids long. The V gene's germline CDR1 is MNHNY and CDR2 SVGAGI (reference sequence). The CDR3 reads CASSFVGGGEQYF. The CDR3 nucleotides are TGTGCCAGCAGTTTCGTCGGGGGAGGCGAGCAGTACTTC.

The CDR3 protein is CAIRGAATGEQYF. DNA of the CDR3: TGTGCCATCAGGGGGGCCGCGACTGGCGAGCAGTACTTC. This chain links TRBV10-3 with TRBJ2-7, with D perhaps matching TRBD1 (6 bases). V shed 6 bases and J shed 6 bases, with 15 bases lying between them. The germline CDR1 and CDR2 sequences are ENHRY and SYGVKD. The CDR3 contains 13 residues.

For this clone: Other nucleotide sequences in the sample specify the same CDR3. This chain uses TRBV4-1 with TRBJ1-2; 10 bases are a match to TRBD1. The CDR3 runs to 14 residues. Germline CDR1 is MGHRA and CDR2 is YSYEKL. V gave up 3 bases and J gave up 2 bases; unmatched junction bases: 0. Here the CDR3 reads CASSQDRGNYGYTF. DNA of the CDR3: TGCGCCAGCAGCCAGGACAGGGGGAACTATGGCTACACCTTC.

The chain couples TRBV9 to TRBJ2-3; no definite D call. CDR3 length: 14 amino acids. Per the germline V gene, CDR1 is SGDLS and CDR2 is YYNGEE. Trimming removed 0 bases at V and 7 bases at J, with 12 bases between. The CDR3 DNA is TGTGCCAGCAGCGTAGGAGAAGTCCCGAATACGCAGTATTTT. As protein: CASSVGEVPNTQYF.

The chain carries TRBV7-2 and TRBJ2-7; either TRBD1 or TRBD2 may supply D (5 bases each). The germline CDR1 and CDR2 sequences are SGHTA and FQGNSA. The CDR3 runs 16 residues. Trimming stripped 3 bases from V and 6 bases from J, with 21 bases between. CDR3 DNA sequence: TGTGCCAGCAGCTTGGGACCTACTGGTTTTTCGGGCGAGCAGTACTTC. Its translation: CASSLGPTGFSGEQYF. Based on the CDR3 plus reference TRBV7-2 and TRBJ2-7, the full variable domain is GAGVSQSPSNKVTEKGKDVELRCDPISGHTALYWYRQSLGQGLEFLIYFQGNSAPDKSGLPSDRFSAERTGGSVSTLTIQRTQQEDSAVYLCASSLGPTGFSGEQYFGPGTRLTVT.

The rearrangement links TRBV10-3 to TRBJ2-2; 10 bases are a match to TRBD1. The CDR3 loop spans 16 amino acids. The V gene end was trimmed by 3 bases and the J gene end by 6 bases; junction bases not matched to a gene: 7. CDR1 and CDR2 (germline): ENHRY, SYGVKD. CDR3 protein: CAISDPGQGSAGELFF. The CDR3 DNA follows: TGTGCCATCAGTGACCCGGGACAGGGGTCCGCCGGGGAGCTGTTTTTT.

The chain employs TRBV20-1 and TRBJ2-7; D gene unclear. Trimming took 3 bases from V and 5 from J, leaving 2 bases between them. Looked up from germline, CDR1 is DFQATT and CDR2 is SNEGSKA (reference sequence). The CDR3 has 9 residues. The CDR3 bases are TGCAGTGCTAGTGACGAGCAGTACTTC. This encodes CSASDEQYF.

This chain links TRBV10-2 with TRBJ2-1; TRBD2 matches 12 bases. J gave up 10 bases and V 3 bases, and 7 bases lay outside the gene matches. The CDR3 runs to 15 residues. The germline V gene has CDR1 WSHSY and CDR2 SAAADI. The CDR3 DNA reads TGCGCCAGCAGTGATGCACTAGCGGGGGGAGGAGAGCAGTTCTTC. Protein: CASSDALAGGGEQFF.

V gene TRBV7-2 combines with J gene TRBJ1-6; no clear D. The CDR3 totals 15 residues. Trimming cost V 2 bases and J 4 bases, with 9 bases left between them. Germline loops: CDR1 SGHTA, CDR2 FQGNSA. CDR3 in amino acids: CASSLLAVYNSPLHF. As DNA, the CDR3 is TGTGCCAGCAGCTTACTGGCAGTTTATAATTCACCCCTCCACTTT.

V and J are TRBV7-9 and TRBJ2-5, with TRBD1 matching over 7 bases. J lost 2 bases, V lost 5 bases, and 8 bases had no gene match. CDR3 size: 15 residues. Germline assignment: CDR1 SEHNR and CDR2 FQNEAQ (reference sequence). This CDR3 reads CASSLQSRGQETQYF. DNA of the CDR3: TGTGCCAGCAGCCTACAGTCCAGGGGGCAAGAGACCCAGTACTTC. Drawing the rest from reference TRBV7-9 and TRBJ2-5, the complete variable domain is DTGVSQNPRHKITKRGQNVTFRCDPISEHNRLYWYRQTLGQGPEFLTYFQNEAQLEKSRLLSDRFSAERPKGSFSTLEIQRTEQGDSAMYLCASSLQSRGQETQYFGPGTRLLVL.

This clone appeared once. This chain joins TRBV7-2 and TRBJ2-1, with TRBD2 as a possible D gene (6 bases). CDR1 is SGHTA, CDR2 FQGNSA, per germline. V was shortened by 1 base and J by 4 bases, with 14 bases between the two germline ends. CDR3 length equals 16 residues. The CDR3 nucleotides are TGTGCCAGCAGCTTAGAGTCCGGAGGGCCGTACAATGAGCAGTTCTTC. The encoded protein is CASSLESGGPYNEQFF.

V usage is TRBV6-5 and J usage is TRBJ1-6; D remains ambiguous. In germline, CDR1 is MNHEY, CDR2 SVGAGI. V was pared by 8 bases and J by 6 bases, with 11 bases between. The CDR3 length is 13 residues. In DNA form, the CDR3 reads TGTGCCAGCTCTCTAGGGAGTAATTCACCCCTCCACTTT. It is translated as CASSLGSNSPLHF.